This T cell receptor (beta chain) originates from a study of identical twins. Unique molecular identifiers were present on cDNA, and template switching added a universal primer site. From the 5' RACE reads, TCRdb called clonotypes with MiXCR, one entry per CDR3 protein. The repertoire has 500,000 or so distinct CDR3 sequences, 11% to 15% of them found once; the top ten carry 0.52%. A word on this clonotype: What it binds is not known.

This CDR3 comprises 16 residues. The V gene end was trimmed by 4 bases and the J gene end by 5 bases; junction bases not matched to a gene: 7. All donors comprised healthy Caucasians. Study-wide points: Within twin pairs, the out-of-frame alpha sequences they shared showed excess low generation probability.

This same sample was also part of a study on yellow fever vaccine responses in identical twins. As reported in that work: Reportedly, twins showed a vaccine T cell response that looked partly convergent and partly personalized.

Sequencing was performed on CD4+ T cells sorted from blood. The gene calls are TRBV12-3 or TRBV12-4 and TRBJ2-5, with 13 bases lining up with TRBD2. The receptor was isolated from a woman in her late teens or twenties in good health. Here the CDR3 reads CASSSWTSGSWETQYF. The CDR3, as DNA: TGTGCCAGCAGTTCTTGGACTAGCGGGAGTTGGGAGACCCAGTACTTC.